The entry below describes one TCR beta chain. Antigen unknown. cDNA prepared by RNA extraction and subsequent reverse transcription served as the template for sequencing. The data were produced by immunoSEQ multiplex PCR, yet TCRdb's version contains in-frame clones alone and is incomplete. The repertoire consists of about 120,000 clones, with 50% to 75% occurring once and the leading ten covering approximately 29%. This record belongs to a study of CD8+ T cells in alopecia areata. Germline values: CDR1 LNHNV, CDR2 YYDKDF (reference sequence). V lost 4 bases, J lost 5 bases, and 12 bases lay in between. CDR3 length: 14 amino acids. The treatment is: oral pan-JAK inhibitor, 5-10 mg twice daily. Researchers took lesional scalp punch biopsies and peripheral blood from people who were alopecia areata patients. General observations from the study: TCR sharing was clearer in mice than between patients, perhaps partly owing to patient HLA diversity. Scalp clonality and expanded CD8+ clones among the top 100 showed significant decreases with tofacitinib.

The chain joins TRBV15 to TRBJ1-5; D is possibly TRBD1 (5 bases). Sequenced material: CD8+ T cells sorted from blood, taken at week 4, from a patient treated with tofacitinib. This receptor was taken from a human donor with alopecia areata. DNA of the CDR3: TGTGCCACCAGCATGGAAGGGGTTTATCAGCCCCAGCATTTT. It translates to CATSMEGVYQPQHF.